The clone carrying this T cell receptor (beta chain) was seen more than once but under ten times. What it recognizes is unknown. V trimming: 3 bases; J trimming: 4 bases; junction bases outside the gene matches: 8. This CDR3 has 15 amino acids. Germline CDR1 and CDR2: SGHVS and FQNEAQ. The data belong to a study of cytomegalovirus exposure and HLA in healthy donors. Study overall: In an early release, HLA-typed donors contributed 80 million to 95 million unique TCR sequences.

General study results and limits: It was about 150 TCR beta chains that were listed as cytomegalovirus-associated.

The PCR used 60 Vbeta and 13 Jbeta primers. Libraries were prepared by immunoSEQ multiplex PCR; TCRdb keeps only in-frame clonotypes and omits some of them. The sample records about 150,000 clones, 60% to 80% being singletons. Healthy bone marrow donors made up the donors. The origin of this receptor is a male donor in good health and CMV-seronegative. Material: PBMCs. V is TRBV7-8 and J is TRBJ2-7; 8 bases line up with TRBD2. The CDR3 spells CASSFEAGVMYEQYF. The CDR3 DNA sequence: TGTGCCAGCAGCTTCGAAGCGGGAGTGATGTACGAGCAGTACTTC.